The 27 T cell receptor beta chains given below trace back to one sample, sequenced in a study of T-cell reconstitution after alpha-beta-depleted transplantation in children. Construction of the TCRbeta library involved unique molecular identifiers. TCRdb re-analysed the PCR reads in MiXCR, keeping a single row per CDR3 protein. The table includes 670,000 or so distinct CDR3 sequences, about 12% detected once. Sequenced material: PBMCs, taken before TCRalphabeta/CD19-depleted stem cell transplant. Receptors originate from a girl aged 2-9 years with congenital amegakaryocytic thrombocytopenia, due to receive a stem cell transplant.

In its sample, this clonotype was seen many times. CDR3: CASSLILAETYEQYF. CDR3 in DNA: TGTGCCAGCAGTCTCATTCTAGCGGAGACCTACGAGCAGTACTTC. The J gene is TRBJ2-7, the V gene TRBV12-3 or TRBV12-4; 7 bases line up with TRBD2. The CDR3 spans 15 residues. Unmatched junction bases numbered 9, after V lost 5 bases and J lost 2 bases.

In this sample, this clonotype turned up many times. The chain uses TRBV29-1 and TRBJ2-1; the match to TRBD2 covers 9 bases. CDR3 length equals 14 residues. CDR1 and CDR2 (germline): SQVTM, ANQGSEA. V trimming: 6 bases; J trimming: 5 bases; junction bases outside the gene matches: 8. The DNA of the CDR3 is TGCAGCGTGGACCTAGCGGGAAGCGACAATGAGCAGTTCTTC. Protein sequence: CSVDLAGSDNEQFF.

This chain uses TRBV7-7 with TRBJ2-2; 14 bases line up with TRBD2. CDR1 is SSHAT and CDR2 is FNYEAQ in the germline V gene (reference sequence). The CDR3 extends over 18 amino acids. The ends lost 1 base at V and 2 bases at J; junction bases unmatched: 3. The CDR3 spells CASSLVGLAGANTGELFF. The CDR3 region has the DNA TGTGCCAGCAGCTTAGTGGGACTAGCGGGAGCTAACACCGGGGAGCTGTTTTTT.

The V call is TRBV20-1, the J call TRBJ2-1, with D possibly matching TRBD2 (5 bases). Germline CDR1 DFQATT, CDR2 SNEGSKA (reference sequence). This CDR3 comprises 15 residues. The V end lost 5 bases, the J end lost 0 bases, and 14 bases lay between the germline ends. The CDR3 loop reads CSAATRGSSYNEQFF. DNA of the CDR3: TGCAGTGCTGCGACCCGGGGAAGCTCCTACAATGAGCAGTTCTTC.

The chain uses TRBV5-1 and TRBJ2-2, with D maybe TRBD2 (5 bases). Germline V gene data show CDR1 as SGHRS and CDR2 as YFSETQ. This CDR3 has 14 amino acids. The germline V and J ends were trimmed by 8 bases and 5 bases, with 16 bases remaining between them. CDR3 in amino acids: CASHLALGTGELFF. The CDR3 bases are TGCGCCAGTCATCTAGCCTTAGGGACCGGGGAGCTGTTTTTT.

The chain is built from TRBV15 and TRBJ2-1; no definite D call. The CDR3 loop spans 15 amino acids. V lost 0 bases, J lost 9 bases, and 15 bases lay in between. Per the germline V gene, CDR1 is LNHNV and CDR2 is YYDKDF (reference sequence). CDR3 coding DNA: TGTGCCACCAGCAGAGATGGGTCCCGAGTGGCTGAGCAGTTCTTC. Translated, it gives CATSRDGSRVAEQFF. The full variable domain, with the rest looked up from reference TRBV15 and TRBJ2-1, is DAMVIQNPRYQVTQFGKPVTLSCSQTLNHNVMYWYQQKSSQAPKLLFHYYDKDFNNEADTPDNFQSRRPNTSFCFLDIRSPGLGDTAMYLCATSRDGSRVAEQFFGPGTRLTVL.

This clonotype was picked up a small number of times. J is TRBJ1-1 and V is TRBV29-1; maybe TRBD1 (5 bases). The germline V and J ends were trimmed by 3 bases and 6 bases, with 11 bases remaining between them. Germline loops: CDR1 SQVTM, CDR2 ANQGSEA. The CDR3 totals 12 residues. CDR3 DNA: TGCAGCGTTGAGAGGGACGTCCCTGAAGCTTTCTTT. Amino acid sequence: CSVERDVPEAFF. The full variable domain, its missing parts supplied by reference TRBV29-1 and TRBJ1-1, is SAVISQKPSRDICQRGTSLTIQCQVDSQVTMMFWYRQQPGQSLTLIATANQGSEATYESGFVIDKFPISRPNLTFSTLTVSNMSPEDSSIYLCSVERDVPEAFFGQGTRLTVV.

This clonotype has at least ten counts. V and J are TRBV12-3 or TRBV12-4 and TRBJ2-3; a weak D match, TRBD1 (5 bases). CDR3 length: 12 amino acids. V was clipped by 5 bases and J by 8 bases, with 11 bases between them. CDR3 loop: CASSPQETTQYF. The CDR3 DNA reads TGTGCCAGCAGTCCACAGGAGACTACGCAGTATTTT.

CDR3 bases: TGCGCCAGCGGAGCCTCTCCAGGGGGCAATGAGCAGTTCTTC. Encoded protein: CASGASPGGNEQFF. The rearrangement joins TRBV5-1 to TRBJ2-1; TRBD1 aligns across 7 bases. Trimming removed 7 bases from V and 6 bases from J; junction bases left unmatched: 10. This CDR3 has 14 residues. From germline, CDR1 is SGHRS and CDR2 YFSETQ.

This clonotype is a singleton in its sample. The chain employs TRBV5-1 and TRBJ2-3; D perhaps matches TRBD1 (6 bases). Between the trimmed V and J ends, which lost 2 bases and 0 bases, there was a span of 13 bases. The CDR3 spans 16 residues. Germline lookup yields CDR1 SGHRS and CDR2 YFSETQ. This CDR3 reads CASSFFLDRSTDTQYF. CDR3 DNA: TGCGCCAGCAGCTTCTTCCTTGACAGGAGCACAGATACGCAGTATTTT. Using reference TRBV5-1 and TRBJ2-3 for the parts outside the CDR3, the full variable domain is KAGVTQTPRYLIKTRGQQVTLSCSPISGHRSVSWYQQTPGQGLQFLFEYFSETQRNKGNFPGRFSGRQFSNSRSEMNVSTLELGDSALYLCASSFFLDRSTDTQYFGPGTRLTVL.

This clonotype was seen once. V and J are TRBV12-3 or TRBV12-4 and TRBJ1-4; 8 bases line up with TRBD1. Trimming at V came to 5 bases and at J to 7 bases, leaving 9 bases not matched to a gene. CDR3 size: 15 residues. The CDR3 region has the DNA TGTGCCAGCAGTCCACGGGGACAGGCCCTTGAAAAACTGTTTTTT. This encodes CASSPRGQALEKLFF.

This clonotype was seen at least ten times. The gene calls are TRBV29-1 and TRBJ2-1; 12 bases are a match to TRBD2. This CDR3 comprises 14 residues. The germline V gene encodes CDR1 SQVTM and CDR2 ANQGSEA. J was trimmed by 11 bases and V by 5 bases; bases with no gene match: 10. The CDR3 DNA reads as TGCAGCGTTCAGCGAAGACTAGCGGGGGAACAGCAGTTCTTC. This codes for CSVQRRLAGEQQFF.

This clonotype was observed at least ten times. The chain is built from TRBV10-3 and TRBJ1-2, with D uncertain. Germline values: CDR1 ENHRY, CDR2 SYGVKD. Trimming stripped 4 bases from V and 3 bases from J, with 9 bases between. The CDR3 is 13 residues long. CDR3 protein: CAISGSSYYGYTF. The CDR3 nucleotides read TGTGCCATCAGTGGTTCCTCGTACTATGGCTACACCTTC.

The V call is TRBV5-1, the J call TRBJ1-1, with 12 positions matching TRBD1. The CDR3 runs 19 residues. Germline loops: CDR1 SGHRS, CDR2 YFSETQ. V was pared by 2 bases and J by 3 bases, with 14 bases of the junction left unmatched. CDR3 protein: CASSFTWDRGPDKDTEAFF. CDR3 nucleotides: TGCGCCAGCAGCTTCACCTGGGACAGGGGGCCAGATAAGGACACTGAAGCTTTCTTT.

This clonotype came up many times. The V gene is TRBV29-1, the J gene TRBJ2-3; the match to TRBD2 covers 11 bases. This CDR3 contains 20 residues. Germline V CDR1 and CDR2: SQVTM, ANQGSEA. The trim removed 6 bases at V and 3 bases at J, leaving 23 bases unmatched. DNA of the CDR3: TGCAGCGTCTGTGACCTGGGACATGTCACTAGCGGGAGAATAACAGATACGCAGTATTTT. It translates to CSVCDLGHVTSGRITDTQYF.

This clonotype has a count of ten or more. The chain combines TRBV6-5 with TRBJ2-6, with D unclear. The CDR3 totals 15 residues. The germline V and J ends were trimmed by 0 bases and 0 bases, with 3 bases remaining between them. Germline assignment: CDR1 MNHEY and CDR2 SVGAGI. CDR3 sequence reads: CASSYSSSGANVLTF. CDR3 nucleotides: TGTGCCAGCAGTTACTCGAGCTCTGGGGCCAACGTCCTGACTTTC.

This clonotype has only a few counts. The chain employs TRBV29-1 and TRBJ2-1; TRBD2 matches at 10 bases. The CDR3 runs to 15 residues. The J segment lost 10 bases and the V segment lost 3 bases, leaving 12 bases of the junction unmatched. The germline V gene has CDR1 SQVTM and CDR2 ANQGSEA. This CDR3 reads CSVEASGSAGMEQFF. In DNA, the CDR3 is TGCAGCGTTGAGGCTAGCGGGAGTGCCGGGATGGAGCAGTTCTTC.

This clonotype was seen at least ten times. This chain's CDR3 is CATASSGSSYEQYF. The CDR3 coding sequence is TGTGCCACCGCGTCTAGCGGTAGCTCCTACGAGCAGTACTTC. This rearrangement joins TRBV10-3 to TRBJ2-7, with TRBD2 matching over 7 bases. This CDR3 has 14 residues. CDR1 and CDR2 (germline): ENHRY, SYGVKD. The V and J ends lost 10 bases and 0 bases, in that order; junction bases with no gene match: 9.

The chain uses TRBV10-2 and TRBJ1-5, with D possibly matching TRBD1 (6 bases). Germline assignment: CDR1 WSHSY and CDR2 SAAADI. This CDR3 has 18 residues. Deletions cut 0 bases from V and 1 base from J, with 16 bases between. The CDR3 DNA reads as TGCGCCAGCAGTGAGTCGCTCCCCGGGACACCCAGCAATCAGCCCCAGCATTTT. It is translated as CASSESLPGTPSNQPQHF.

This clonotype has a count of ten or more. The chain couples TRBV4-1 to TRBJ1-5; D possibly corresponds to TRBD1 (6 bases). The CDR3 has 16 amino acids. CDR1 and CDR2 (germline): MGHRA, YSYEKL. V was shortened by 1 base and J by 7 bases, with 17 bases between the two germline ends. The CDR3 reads CASSQVVLLTGQPQHF. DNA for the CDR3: TGCGCCAGCAGCCAAGTCGTCCTTCTCACAGGGCAGCCCCAGCATTTT.

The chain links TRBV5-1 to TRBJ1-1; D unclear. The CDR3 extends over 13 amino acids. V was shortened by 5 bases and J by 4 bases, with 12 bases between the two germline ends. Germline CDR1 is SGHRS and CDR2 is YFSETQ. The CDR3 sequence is CASRLGVGTEAFF. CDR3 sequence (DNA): TGCGCCAGCAGGCTCGGGGTGGGCACTGAAGCTTTCTTT.

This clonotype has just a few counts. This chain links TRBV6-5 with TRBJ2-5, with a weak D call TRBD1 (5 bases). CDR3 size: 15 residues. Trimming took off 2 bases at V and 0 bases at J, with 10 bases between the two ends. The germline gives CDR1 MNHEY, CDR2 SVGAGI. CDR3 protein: CASSYGAGYQETQYF. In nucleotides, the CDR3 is TGTGCCAGCAGTTACGGGGCCGGGTACCAAGAGACCCAGTACTTC.

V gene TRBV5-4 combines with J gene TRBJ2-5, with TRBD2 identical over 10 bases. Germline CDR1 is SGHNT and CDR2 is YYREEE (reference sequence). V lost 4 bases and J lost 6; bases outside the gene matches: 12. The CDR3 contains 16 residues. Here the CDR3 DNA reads TGTGCCAGCAGCGCCTCCCTAGCGGGAGTGGAAAAGACCCAGTACTTC. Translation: CASSASLAGVEKTQYF.

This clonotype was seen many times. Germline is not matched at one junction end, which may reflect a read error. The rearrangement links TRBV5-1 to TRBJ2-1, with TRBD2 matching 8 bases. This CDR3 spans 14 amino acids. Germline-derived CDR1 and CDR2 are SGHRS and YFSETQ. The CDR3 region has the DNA TGTGCCAGCAGTTCCGGGACTAGCTACAATGAGCAGTTCTTC. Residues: CASSSGTSYNEQFF.

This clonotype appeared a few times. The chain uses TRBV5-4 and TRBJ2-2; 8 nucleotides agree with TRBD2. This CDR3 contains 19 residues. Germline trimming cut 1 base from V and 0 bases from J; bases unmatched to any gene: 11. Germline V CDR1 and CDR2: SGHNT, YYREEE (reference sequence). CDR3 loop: CASSLLFLAGLANTGELFF. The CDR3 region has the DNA TGTGCCAGCAGCTTGCTCTTCCTAGCGGGCCTCGCGAACACCGGGGAGCTGTTTTTT.

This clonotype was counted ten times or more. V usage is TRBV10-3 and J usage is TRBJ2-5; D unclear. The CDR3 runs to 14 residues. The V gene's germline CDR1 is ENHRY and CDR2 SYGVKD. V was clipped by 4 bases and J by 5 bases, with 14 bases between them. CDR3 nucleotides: TGTGCCATCAGTGTTAGTTCTCCTGAGGAGACCCAGTACTTC. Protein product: CAISVSSPEETQYF.

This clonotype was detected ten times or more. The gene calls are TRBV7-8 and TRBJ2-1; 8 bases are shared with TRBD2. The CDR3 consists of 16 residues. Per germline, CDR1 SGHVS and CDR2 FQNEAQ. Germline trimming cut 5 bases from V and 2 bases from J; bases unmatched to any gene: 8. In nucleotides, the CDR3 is TGTGCCAGCAGCGGACAAGCGGGAGTCGCCTACAATGAGCAGTTCTTC. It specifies CASSGQAGVAYNEQFF. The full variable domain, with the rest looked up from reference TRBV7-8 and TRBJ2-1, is GAGVSQSPRYKVAKRGQDVALRCDPISGHVSLFWYQQALGQGPEFLTYFQNEAQLDKSGLPSDRFFAERPEGSVSTLKIQRTQQEDSAVYLCASSGQAGVAYNEQFFGPGTRLTVL.